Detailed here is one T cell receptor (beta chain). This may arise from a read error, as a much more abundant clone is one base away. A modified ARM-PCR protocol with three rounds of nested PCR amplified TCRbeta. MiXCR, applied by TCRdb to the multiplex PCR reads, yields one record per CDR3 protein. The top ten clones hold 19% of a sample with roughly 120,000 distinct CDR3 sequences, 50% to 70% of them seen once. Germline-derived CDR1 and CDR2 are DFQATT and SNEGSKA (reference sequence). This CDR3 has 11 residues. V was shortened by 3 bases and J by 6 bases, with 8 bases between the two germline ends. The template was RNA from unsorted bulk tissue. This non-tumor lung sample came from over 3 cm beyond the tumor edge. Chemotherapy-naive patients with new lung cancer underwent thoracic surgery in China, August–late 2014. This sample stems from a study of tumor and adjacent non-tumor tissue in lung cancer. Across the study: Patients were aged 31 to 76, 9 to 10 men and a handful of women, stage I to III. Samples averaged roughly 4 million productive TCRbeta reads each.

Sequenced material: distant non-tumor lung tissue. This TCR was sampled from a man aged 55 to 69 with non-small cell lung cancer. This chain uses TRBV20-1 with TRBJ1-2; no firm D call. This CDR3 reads CSASGQDGYTF. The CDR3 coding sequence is TGCAGTGCTAGTGGCCAGGATGGCTACACCTTC.